These 17 T cell receptor beta chains share one sample of origin, sequenced in a study of CD8 T cells in Susac syndrome. The RNA input was about 0.5 to 1 ug, and it was reverse transcribed with random hexamers. Using its own MiXCR run on the immunoSEQ multiplex PCR reads, TCRdb lists one record per CDR3 protein. This table has around 25,000 distinct CDR3 sequences, 85% to 95% appearing once. Sample: CD8+ T cells from PBMCs. Receptors originate from a human donor with Susac syndrome.

This chain uses TRBV28 with TRBJ1-6; TRBD1 is a possible D gene (5 bases). Germline V gene sequence: CDR1 MDHEN, CDR2 SYDVKM. The V gene lost 1 base and the J gene lost 9 bases, with 13 bases spanning the gap. The CDR3 has 15 amino acids. CDR3 loop: CASSLFGGLGSPLHF. CDR3 DNA: TGTGCCAGCAGTTTATTCGGGGGGTTAGGTTCACCCCTCCACTTT.

V usage is TRBV15 and J usage is TRBJ2-5, with D possibly matching TRBD1 (6 bases). There are 15 residues in the CDR3. Germline V lookup: CDR1 LNHNV, CDR2 YYDKDF (reference sequence). V lost 1 base, J lost 1 base, and 10 bases lay in between. CDR3 sequence reads: CATSRANRVQETQYF. Written as DNA, the CDR3 is TGTGCCACCAGCAGAGCCAACAGGGTCCAAGAGACCCAGTACTTC. The complete variable domain, with remaining parts taken from reference TRBV15 and TRBJ2-5, reads DAMVIQNPRYQVTQFGKPVTLSCSQTLNHNVMYWYQQKSSQAPKLLFHYYDKDFNNEADTPDNFQSRRPNTSFCFLDIRSPGLGDTAMYLCATSRANRVQETQYFGPGTRLLVL.

The J gene is TRBJ1-5, the V gene TRBV28; 8 nucleotides agree with TRBD1. CDR3 length: 16 amino acids. Germline CDR1 MDHEN, CDR2 SYDVKM. The V gene end was trimmed by 2 bases and the J gene end by 1 base; junction bases not matched to a gene: 4. CDR3 in amino acids: CASSLEWTGSNQPQHF. The CDR3 DNA follows: TGTGCCAGCAGTTTAGAATGGACAGGGAGCAATCAGCCCCAGCATTTT. Combining the CDR3 with reference TRBV28 and TRBJ1-5 gives the whole variable domain DVKVTQSSRYLVKRTGEKVFLECVQDMDHENMFWYRQDPGLGLRLIYFSYDVKMKEKGDIPEGYSVSREKKERFSLILESASTNQTSMYLCASSLEWTGSNQPQHFGDGTRLSIL.

The V gene is TRBV6-2 or TRBV6-3, the J gene TRBJ1-3; no clear D. CDR3 length equals 13 residues. V was trimmed by 4 bases and J by 1 base, leaving 5 bases between them. From germline, CDR1 is MNHEY and CDR2 SVGEGT. Here the CDR3 DNA reads TGTGCCAGCAGTTCCGGATCTGGAAACACCATATATTTT. It codes for CASSSGSGNTIYF.

The J gene is TRBJ2-3, the V gene TRBV6-5; TRBD2 is a possible D gene (5 bases). Trimming stripped 6 bases from V and 2 bases from J, with 12 bases between. CDR1 and CDR2 (germline): MNHEY, SVGAGI. The CDR3 totals 14 residues. Here the CDR3 reads CASSRLRVTDTQYF. The CDR3 DNA sequence: TGTGCCAGCAGCCGACTACGGGTCACAGATACGCAGTATTTT.

The chain combines TRBV6-2 or TRBV6-3 with TRBJ2-2; TRBD1 might be the D (5 bases). V lost 5 bases and J lost 3, with 13 bases in between. The CDR3 spans 15 residues. Germline V gives CDR1 MNHEY, CDR2 SVGEGT. Written as DNA, the CDR3 is TGTGCCAGCAGTCCGGCAGGGTGGGACACCGGGGAGCTGTTTTTT. Its protein is CASSPAGWDTGELFF.

The rearrangement links TRBV2 to TRBJ2-7; possibly TRBD1 for D (6 bases). CDR1 and CDR2 (germline): SNHLY, FYNNEI. Trimming cost V 5 bases and J 2 bases, with 19 bases left between them. CDR3 length equals 16 residues. CDR3 sequence (DNA): TGTGCCAGCAGTTCCCCCGGGACATCCGGAACCTACGAGCAGTACTTC. Translation gives CASSSPGTSGTYEQYF. The full variable domain, in which reference TRBV2 and TRBJ2-7 provide the parts outside the CDR3, is EPEVTQTPSHQVTQMGQEVILRCVPISNHLYFYWYRQILGQKVEFLVSFYNNEISEKSEIFDDQFSVERPDGSNFTLKIRSTKLEDSAMYFCASSSPGTSGTYEQYFGPGTRLTVT.

CDR3 in amino acids: CASSLGFLNSPLHF. The CDR3 bases are TGTGCCAGCAGCTTAGGGTTCCTTAATTCACCCCTCCACTTT. The chain carries TRBV7-9 and TRBJ1-6; D is uncertain. Germline CDR1 reads SEHNR; CDR2 reads FQNEAQ (reference sequence). V was clipped by 1 base and J by 6 bases, with 7 bases between them. CDR3 length: 14 amino acids.

This clonotype showed up just once. The V call is TRBV2, the J call TRBJ1-4; 10 bases align to TRBD1. The CDR3 contains 16 residues. V was pared by 4 bases and J by 6 bases, with 8 bases of the junction left unmatched. Germline assignment: CDR1 SNHLY and CDR2 FYNNEI. Here the CDR3 reads CASSGRGTGEDEKLFF. CDR3 bases: TGTGCCAGCAGTGGGAGGGGGACAGGGGAGGATGAAAAACTGTTTTTT.

V and J are TRBV4-3 and TRBJ1-1; no firm D call. Germline assignment: CDR1 LGHNA and CDR2 YSLEER. V shed 2 bases and J shed 1 base, with 8 bases lying between them. The CDR3 contains 14 residues. The CDR3 region is CASSQLQRNTEAFF. As DNA, the CDR3 is TGCGCCAGCAGCCAATTACAGAGGAACACTGAAGCTTTCTTT.

V and J are TRBV5-5 and TRBJ2-7, with a possible D match to TRBD1 (5 bases). With 4 bases removed from V and 5 bases from J, the gap between germline ends came to 22 bases. Germline lookup yields CDR1 SGHKS and CDR2 YYEKEE (reference sequence). This CDR3 has 16 amino acids. The CDR3 DNA reads as TGTGCCAGCAGCCTCCTGGTAGTAGGGGCTCTCCACGAGCAGTACTTC. The encoded protein is CASSLLVVGALHEQYF.

This clonotype has a single count. The rearrangement joins TRBV27 to TRBJ2-7; TRBD1 agrees at 10 bases. Germline CDR1 is MNHEY and CDR2 is SMNVEV (reference sequence). This CDR3 contains 15 residues. V dropped 5 bases and J dropped 5; count of bases not matched to a gene: 9. CDR3 sequence reads: CASSQTPGQGNEQYF. The CDR3 DNA follows: TGTGCCAGCAGTCAAACCCCGGGACAGGGGAACGAGCAGTACTTC.

The chain employs TRBV7-2 and TRBJ2-5; D may be TRBD1 or TRBD2 (5 bases each). The V and J ends lost 5 bases and 3 bases respectively, with 13 bases between them. CDR3 size: 14 residues. Germline-derived CDR1 and CDR2 are SGHTA and FQGNSA. CDR3 nucleotides: TGTGCCAGCAGCCCAGACGGGGCTAAAGAGACCCAGTACTTC. This gives the protein CASSPDGAKETQYF.

The V call is TRBV2, the J call TRBJ2-5, with TRBD1 as a possible D gene (6 bases). The V gene's germline CDR1 is SNHLY and CDR2 FYNNEI. With 10 bases removed from V and 4 bases from J, the gap between germline ends came to 16 bases. The CDR3 covers 13 residues. CDR3 region: CANLLTGRETQYF. The CDR3 bases are TGTGCCAACCTCCTCACAGGGAGAGAGACCCAGTACTTC.

The chain combines TRBV5-1 with TRBJ1-5; the D gene is possibly TRBD1 (6 bases). Trimming pared 4 bases from V and 8 bases from J, leaving 16 bases between. Germline-derived CDR1 and CDR2 are SGHRS and YFSETQ. The CDR3 spans 14 residues. The CDR3 coding sequence is TGCGCCAGCAGCCAAGGGGGGACAATGGAGCCCCAGCATTTT. This gives the protein CASSQGGTMEPQHF.

The rearrangement uses TRBV4-3 and TRBJ2-1; D gene unclear. The germline CDR1 and CDR2 sequences are LGHNA and YSLEER. The CDR3 is made up of 15 amino acids. V was clipped by 0 bases and J by 10 bases, with 16 bases between them. CDR3 nucleotide sequence: TGCGCCAGCAGCCAAGATCTACGGTCCCCCGCGGAGCAGTTCTTC. Translation: CASSQDLRSPAEQFF.

This rearrangement joins TRBV6-5 to TRBJ2-1; 10 positions agree with TRBD2. This CDR3 has 17 amino acids. V gave up 1 base and J gave up 1 base; unmatched junction bases: 4. The germline V gene has CDR1 MNHEY and CDR2 SVGAGI. This CDR3 is CASSYWVAGGSYNEQFF. The CDR3 nucleotides are TGTGCCAGCAGTTACTGGGTAGCGGGGGGATCCTACAATGAGCAGTTCTTC.